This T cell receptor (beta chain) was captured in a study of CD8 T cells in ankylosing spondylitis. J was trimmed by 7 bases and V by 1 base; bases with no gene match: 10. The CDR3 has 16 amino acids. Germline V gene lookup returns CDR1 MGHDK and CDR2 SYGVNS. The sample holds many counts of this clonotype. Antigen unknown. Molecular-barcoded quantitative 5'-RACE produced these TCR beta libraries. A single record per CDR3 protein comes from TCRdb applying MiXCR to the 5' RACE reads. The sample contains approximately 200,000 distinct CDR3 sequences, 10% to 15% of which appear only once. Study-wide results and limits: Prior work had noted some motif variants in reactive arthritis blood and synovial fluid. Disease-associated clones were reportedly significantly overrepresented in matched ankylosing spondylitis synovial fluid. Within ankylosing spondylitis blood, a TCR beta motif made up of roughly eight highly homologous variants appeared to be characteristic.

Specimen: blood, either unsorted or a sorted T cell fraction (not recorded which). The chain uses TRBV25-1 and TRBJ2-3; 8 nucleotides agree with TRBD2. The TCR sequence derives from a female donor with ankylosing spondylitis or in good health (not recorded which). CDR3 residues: CASSESSQRELYTQYF. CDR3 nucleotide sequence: TGTGCCAGCAGTGAATCGTCCCAGCGGGAGTTGTATACGCAGTATTTT.